The present entry profiles one T cell receptor beta chain with its context. The sample comes from a study of OX40 agonist ivuxolimab in advanced cancers. The CDR3 length is 14 residues. Germline CDR1 SGHNT, CDR2 YENEEA. V was trimmed by 5 bases and J by 4 bases, leaving 13 bases between them. TCRdb keeps only in-frame clones here, not all; method: immunoSEQ multiplex PCR. Among under 80,000 clones listed, over 75% were seen once. The chain has TRBV11-3 and TRBJ2-3; D not resolved. The input for sequencing was CD4+ or CD8+ T cells sorted from blood, taken in a trial of the OX40 agonist ivuxolimab. The sequence was collected from an adult with an advanced solid tumor such as melanoma, head and neck, liver or kidney cancer. CDR3 nucleotides: TGTGCCAGCAGCCTTGGAATGGCTCCAGATACGCAGTATTTT. It codes for CASSLGMAPDTQYF.